The entry below describes one T cell receptor (beta chain). V trimming: 5 bases; J trimming: 4 bases; junction bases outside the gene matches: 8. CDR3 length: 16 amino acids. From germline, CDR1 is SEHNR and CDR2 FQNEAQ (reference sequence). Clones were read by immunoSEQ multiplex PCR, and TCRdb kept only the in-frame ones, dropping some. The sample shows about 960,000 clones, approximately 80% of them seen only once. The entry originates in a study of shared clonotypes between healthy human individuals. This receptor was taken from a man between 18 and 35 years old in good health. Sequencing was carried out using memory CD4+ T cells sorted from blood. Noted subset: CD45RA-negative fraction. This chain joins TRBV7-9 and TRBJ2-5, with 12 bases fitting TRBD2. The CDR3: CASSIILAGGGETQYF. The DNA for the CDR3 is TGTGCCAGCAGCATAATACTAGCGGGGGGAGGAGAGACCCAGTACTTC.